This paragraph covers one T cell receptor beta chain sequence. What it recognizes is unknown. Time point specified: pretreatment peripheral blood. The data originate from a study of PD-L1 blockade in urothelial cancer. Broader study findings: Tumor-linked clones in blood grew more by 3 weeks in durable-benefit patients.

Germline V gives CDR1 SGHNT, CDR2 YYREEE (reference sequence). The CDR3 totals 16 residues. The V and J ends lost 5 bases and 2 bases, in that order; junction bases with no gene match: 11. The assay was immunoSEQ multiplex PCR, and TCRdb's table has in-frame clones only and misses some. The sample lists tens of thousands of clones, under 90% seen once, with approximately 15% in the top ten. The sample consisted of PBMCs, taken around atezolizumab (anti-PD-L1) treatment. This chain joins TRBV5-4 and TRBJ1-1, with 8 bases that match TRBD1. The clonotype comes from a man between 60 and 75 years old with urothelial cancer. The CDR3 loop is CASSSGTGLINTEAFF. In DNA, the CDR3 is TGTGCCAGCAGTTCCGGGACAGGACTAATTAACACTGAAGCTTTCTTT.